A selection of T cell receptor beta chains follows, all from one sample in a study of cytomegalovirus exposure and HLA in healthy donors. TCRdb's table, derived via immunoSEQ multiplex PCR, lists solely in-frame clones and lacks some. This table holds a few hundred thousand clones, roughly 80% found once. The sequenced material came from PBMCs. The source is a man younger than 40 in good health and CMV-seronegative. The CDR3 runs from the conserved cysteine through the conserved F or W. Fields, in order: D gene, V gene, clone size, J gene, CDR3 length, CDR3 DNA, CDR3 protein. D genes are given only for firm matches. Expanded clones are given a class, and other clones once, few, many or no size at all.

>.|TRBV18|.|TRBJ2-5|14
TGTGCCAGCTCACGGCGGGGAGAACAAGAGACCCAGTACTTC
CASSRRGEQETQYF
>.|TRBV4-1|.|TRBJ2-7|16
TGCGCCAGCAGCCAAGGGGGCGGGGAGGGGGCCTACGAGCAGTACTTC
CASSQGGGEGAYEQYF
>TRBD2|TRBV6-4|many|TRBJ2-3|15
TGTGCCAGCAGTGAGGAGCCTAGCGGGCCGGATACGCAGTATTTT
CASSEEPSGPDTQYF
>TRBD1|TRBV10-2|.|TRBJ1-2|14
TGCGCCAGCAGCCTAACAGGGGAGGACTATGGCTACACCTTC
CASSLTGEDYGYTF
>TRBD1|TRBV5-1|few|TRBJ2-2|15
TGCGCCAGCAGCTTGGAAGGGGGCGGTACCGGGGAGCTGTTTTTT
CASSLEGGGTGELFF
>TRBD1|TRBV2|.|TRBJ1-5|20
TGTGCCAGCAGTGAAGCGACCCGGGACAGGGCGATTTGGGGCAATCAGCCCCAGCATTTT
CASSEATRDRAIWGNQPQHF
>.|TRBV2|.|TRBJ1-6|15
TGTGCCAGCAGCAAAGGGAGCTCCTATAATTCACCCCTCCACTTT
CASSKGSSYNSPLHF
>.|TRBV6-6|.|TRBJ1-5|15
TGTGCCAGCAGTCTGGGGGCCTCAGGCAATCAGCCCCAGCATTTT
CASSLGASGNQPQHF
>.|TRBV6-6|.|TRBJ1-5|11
TGTGCCAGCAGTTCTAATCAGCCCCAGCATTTT
CASSSNQPQHF
>.|TRBV27|.|TRBJ1-1|15
TGTGCCAGCAGTTTAAGTTGGCCAGTAAACACTGAAGCTTTCTTT
CASSLSWPVNTEAFF
>.|TRBV5-4|.|TRBJ2-3|15
TGTGCCAGCAGCTTGAGACAGGTCAGCACAGATACGCAGTATTTT
CASSLRQVSTDTQYF
>TRBD2|TRBV7-9|.|TRBJ2-3|19
TGTGCCAGCAGCTTTCTGGGGGGAGGGAAGATGAGAAGCACAGATACGCAGTATTTT
CASSFLGGGKMRSTDTQYF
>TRBD2|TRBV11-3|.|TRBJ2-5|17
TGTGCCAGCAGCTTATCAGCGTTGAGGGCGGGGGAAGAGACCCAGTACTTC
CASSLSALRAGEETQYF
>.|TRBV6-5|.|TRBJ1-5|14
TGTGCCAGCAGTTACTCGAAATTGACAAAGCCCCAGCATTTT
CASSYSKLTKPQHF
>.|TRBV29-1|.|TRBJ1-1|12
TGCAGCGTTGAGTGGGGGCGAGAGGAAGCTTTCTTT
CSVEWGREEAFF
>.|TRBV28|.|TRBJ2-3|15
TGTGCCAGCAGTCCTGCGGGGGCCCGAACGGATACGCAGTATTTT
CASSPAGARTDTQYF
>TRBD1|TRBV18|.|TRBJ1-2|13
TGTGCCAGCTCACTAGACAGGGGGGATGGCTACACCTTC
CASSLDRGDGYTF
>.|TRBV19|.|TRBJ2-5|14
TGTGCCAGTAGTCATGCAGGGTCCCAAGAGACCCAGTACTTC
CASSHAGSQETQYF
>.|TRBV2|.|TRBJ1-4|13
TGTGCCAGCAGTACAGGTGGTTATGAAAAACTGTTTTTT
CASSTGGYEKLFF
>TRBD1|TRBV9|.|TRBJ2-3|15
TGTGCCAGCAGCGTAGGCAGGGGGCCCACAGATACGCAGTATTTT
CASSVGRGPTDTQYF
>TRBD2|TRBV11-3|.|TRBJ2-1|16
TGTGCCAGCAGCTTCGGTCTAGCGGGGGGCCGCGATGAGCAGTTCTTC
CASSFGLAGGRDEQFF
>TRBD2|TRBV19|.|TRBJ2-1|15
TGTGCCAGTAAGGAGCGGGGGGTCAAAGACAATGAGCAGTTCTTC
CASKERGVKDNEQFF
>TRBD1|TRBV7-3|.|TRBJ1-1|14
TGTGCCAGCAGCTTGGACAGGGCGAACACTGAAGCTTTCTTT
CASSLDRANTEAFF
>.|TRBV7-9|.|TRBJ2-7|15
TGTGCCAGCAGCTCCTCCGGACAGAACTCCTACGAGCAGTACTTC
CASSSSGQNSYEQYF
>.|TRBV7-9|.|TRBJ2-3|15
TGTGCCAGCGACGAACCGGGTCAGAGAACAGATACGCAGTATTTT
CASDEPGQRTDTQYF
>.|TRBV28|.|TRBJ2-3|14
TGTGCCAGCAGCCAGGGGGGTAGCACAGATACGCAGTATTTT
CASSQGGSTDTQYF
>.|TRBV5-6|.|TRBJ2-7|12
TGTGCCAGCAGCTTAAGGGGGTACGAGCAGTACTTC
CASSLRGYEQYF
>.|TRBV7-6|.|TRBJ1-1|17
TGTGCCAGCAGCCGCCTCGGCGTAGGGGGACTGAACACTGAAGCTTTCTTT
CASSRLGVGGLNTEAFF
>TRBD1|TRBV5-1|.|TRBJ1-6|15
TGCGCCAGCAGCTTTCGGACAGGGAGGGATTCACCCCTCCACTTT
CASSFRTGRDSPLHF
>.|TRBV18|.|TRBJ1-3|16
TGTGCCAGCTCCCTAGGAGTCGTGGGCTCTGGAAACACCATATATTTT
CASSLGVVGSGNTIYF
>.|TRBV7-9|.|TRBJ1-1|15
TGTGCCACCAGGCTATGGGGGGGGATGAACACTGAAGCTTTCTTT
CATRLWGGMNTEAFF
>TRBD2|TRBV5-1|few|TRBJ2-3|16
TGCGCCAGCAGCCAGTCCCCGGGACTAGCGACAGATACGCAGTATTTT
CASSQSPGLATDTQYF
>TRBD2|TRBV5-1|few|TRBJ2-7|14
TGCGCCAGCAGCTTGAGCGGGAGCTCCTACGAGCAGTACTTC
CASSLSGSSYEQYF
>.|TRBV7-2|.|TRBJ1-1|14
TGTGCCAGCAGCTTAGTTCGGGGTAACACTGAAGCTTTCTTT
CASSLVRGNTEAFF
>.|TRBV7-3|.|TRBJ2-7|15
TGTGCCAGCAGCCCGTCGGTGCGATTGCCCTACGAGCAGTACTTC
CASSPSVRLPYEQYF
>.|TRBV11-2|.|TRBJ2-2|14
TGTGCCAGCAGCTTAGTAGGGGCATCCGGGGAGCTGTTTTTT
CASSLVGASGELFF
>.|TRBV2|.|TRBJ2-5|14
TGTGCCAGCAGGGCCCGGGACACCGGTTGGGAGCAGTACTTC
CASRARDTGWEQYF
>.|TRBV4-1|.|TRBJ2-1|16
TGCGCCAGCAGCCAAGAGGCCGTGGCTAGGGGCAATGAGCAGTTCTTC
CASSQEAVARGNEQFF
>.|TRBV6-1|few|TRBJ1-6|18
TGTGCCAGCAGTGACAGGGATTTCTTTGTCTCCTATAATTCACCCCTCCACTTT
CASSDRDFFVSYNSPLHF
>.|TRBV29-1|.|TRBJ1-5|13
TGCAGCGTTGGGTCAAGCGGTGTAGGGCCCCAGCATTTT
CSVGSSGVGPQHF
>TRBD1|TRBV6-6|.|TRBJ2-3|15
TGTGCCAGCATCAGACAGGGAGCTAGCACAGATACGCAGTATTTT
CASIRQGASTDTQYF
>.|TRBV6-6|once|TRBJ1-2|14
TGTGCCAGCACCTCCGTTGGCCTCAGGGGCGGCTACACCTTC
CASTSVGLRGGYTF
>.|TRBV7-9|.|TRBJ2-5|16
TGTGCCAGCAGCTCCCACCCCACCCCCATAACTGAGACCCAGTACTTC
CASSSHPTPITETQYF
>TRBD1|TRBV2|.|TRBJ1-4|15
TGTGCCAGCAGTTTTACCGGGACAGGGTCTGAAAAACTGTTTTTT
CASSFTGTGSEKLFF
>.|TRBV5-4|.|TRBJ1-6|13
TGTGCCGGCCGGACACAAATCAATTCACCCCTCCACTTT
CAGRTQINSPLHF
>.|TRBV27|once|TRBJ2-7|13
TGTGCCAGCGGGGCAGGCGGTACCTACGAGCAGTACTTC
CASGAGGTYEQYF
>.|TRBV19|.|TRBJ1-2|12
TGTGCCAGTAGGGAGTATCTCCGTGGCTACACCTTC
CASREYLRGYTF
>TRBD1|TRBV6-1|.|TRBJ2-7|14
TGTGCCAGCAGTGAAGGGGGACAGCTCTACGAGCAGTACTTC
CASSEGGQLYEQYF
>.|TRBV4-3|.|TRBJ2-7|12
TGCGCCAGCAGCCAACAGGGGAACGAGCAGTACTTC
CASSQQGNEQYF
>.|TRBV5-1|.|TRBJ1-1|15
TGCGCCAGCAGCTTTCTCACAGGGTCCACCGCTGAAGCTTTCTTT
CASSFLTGSTAEAFF
>.|TRBV9|.|TRBJ2-1|11
TGTGCCAGCAGCGTACGGACAGAGCAGTTCTTC
CASSVRTEQFF
>.|TRBV2|few|TRBJ1-5|15
TGTGCCAGCACCCGTTTACAGGGACCCAATCAGCCCCAGCATTTT
CASTRLQGPNQPQHF
>.|TRBV5-1|.|TRBJ1-2|13
TGCGCCAGCAGCCCGGACGGAGGATATGGCTACACCTTC
CASSPDGGYGYTF
>TRBD1|TRBV5-1|.|TRBJ2-1|15
TGCGCCAGCAGCCGGACAGGAGGATTTATTGATGAGCAGTTCTTC
CASSRTGGFIDEQFF
>TRBD1|TRBV7-9|.|TRBJ2-3|16
TGTGCCAGCAGACCCCCGACAGGGTCAGGCATAGATACGCAGTATTTT
CASRPPTGSGIDTQYF